This section outlines one T cell receptor beta chain sequence together with its context. Antigen: not known. Reverse transcription used roughly 480 ng RNA and constant-region primers for alpha and beta. Using multiplexing indices, alpha and beta chain libraries were generated apart by chain-specific third strand synthesis. MiXCR was run by TCRdb on the 5' RACE reads, yielding one entry per CDR3 protein. The sample carries 20,000 to 30,000 distinct CDR3 sequences, roughly 8.7% recorded once. The repertoire came from unfractionated whole blood and reflected all unsorted peripheral T cells. The data are from a study of HIV-infected patients and healthy controls. General study points: With just sixteen HIV-infected individuals processed, the findings' generality was considered strongly limited. CDR3 sharing between individuals was lower in HIV-infected patients than in healthy controls.

The CDR3 has 16 residues. This sequence joins TRBV3-2 and TRBJ1-4; TRBD1 is the table's D call and was not checked against the DNA. TRBV3-2 counts as a pseudogene. The source of this sequence is an adult in good health. Sequencing was done on a sample of blood. As DNA, the CDR3 is TGTGCCAGCAGCCCGCTCGGGGGGGGGCGCAATGAAAAACTGTTTTTT. The encoded protein is CASSPLGGGRNEKLFF.